This TCR beta chain comes out of a study of T cells in localized non-small cell lung cancer. The CDR3 covers 15 residues. Per the germline V gene, CDR1 is LGHNA and CDR2 is YSLEER. With V trimmed by 2 bases and J by 6 bases, 7 bases remained unmatched. This clone has only a few counts. Produced via immunoSEQ multiplex PCR; TCRdb's table is partial and in-frame only. The sample has around 36,000 clones, 70% to 80% seen once. The rearrangement links TRBV4-3 to TRBJ2-7; 10 bases fit TRBD1. The sequence was collected from a woman between 35 and 70 years old with stage II squamous cell lung carcinoma. The source was PBMCs, collected before any cancer treatment. The DNA of the CDR3 is TGCGCCAGCAGCCAATATCTGGGACAGGGGAGCGAGCAGTACTTC. This translates into CASSQYLGQGSEQYF.